The 21 T cell receptor beta chains listed next were all sequenced from one sample in a study of cytomegalovirus exposure and HLA in healthy donors. PCR amplification relied on 60 Vbeta primers (plus 13 Jbeta primers). Sequencing used immunoSEQ multiplex PCR; TCRdb keeps in-frame clones, though not all of them. The sample comprises about 150,000 clones, roughly 75% of which are singletons, and about 1.3% rests with the top ten. Sequenced sample: PBMCs. These TCRs come from a man aged 18 to 29 in good health and CMV-seronegative.

The gene calls are TRBV7-2 and TRBJ2-1, with unresolved D. The V gene's germline CDR1 is SGHTA and CDR2 FQGNSA. The ends were cut back, 2 bases at V and 3 bases at J, with 8 bases in the middle. The CDR3 contains 14 residues. This chain's CDR3 is CASSLIFGYNEQFF. CDR3 in DNA: TGTGCCAGCAGCTTAATTTTCGGCTACAATGAGCAGTTCTTC.

The chain recombines TRBV19 with TRBJ2-4; D is undetermined. The CDR3 has 17 amino acids. Trimming left V 7 bases short and J 1 base short, with 20 bases between. CDR1 and CDR2 (germline): LNHDA, SQIVND (reference sequence). This CDR3 reads CASTIGIVSAAKNIQYF. The CDR3 coding sequence is TGTGCCAGTACCATCGGTATAGTCTCCGCGGCCAAAAACATTCAGTACTTC.

The genes are TRBV4-3 and TRBJ2-5, with 11 bases matching TRBD2. V was clipped by 6 bases and J by 2 bases; unmatched bases: 8. Germline CDR1 LGHNA, CDR2 YSLEER. The CDR3 runs to 16 residues. CDR3 in amino acids: CASSPRLAGQQETQYF. For the CDR3, the DNA is TGCGCCAGCAGTCCTAGACTAGCGGGACAACAAGAGACCCAGTACTTC.

This clone was counted between two and nine times. V is TRBV6-5 and J is TRBJ1-2; no clear D. CDR3 length: 14 residues. V lost 5 bases and J lost 6, with 16 bases in between. Germline V gene data show CDR1 as MNHEY and CDR2 as SVGAGI. The CDR3 DNA is TGTGCCAGCAGTACCCTCGGACTGATTGATGGCTACACCTTC. Translation: CASSTLGLIDGYTF.

The table lists this clone with a few counts. Other DNA sequences in the sample encode the same CDR3. This chain links TRBV19 with TRBJ2-1, with TRBD2 matching over 10 bases. The germline V gene encodes CDR1 LNHDA and CDR2 SQIVND (reference sequence). This CDR3 is built from 14 residues. V shed 7 bases, J shed 1 base, and the junction held 1 base outside the gene matches. For the CDR3, the DNA is TGTGCCAGTAAACTAGCGGGGTCCTACAATGAGCAGTTCTTC. Translation: CASKLAGSYNEQFF.

The chain combines TRBV30 with TRBJ2-7, with 9 bases lining up with TRBD2. The CDR3 extends over 16 amino acids. The trim removed 3 bases at V and 2 bases at J, leaving 11 bases unmatched. Germline V gene sequence: CDR1 GTSNPN, CDR2 SVGIG (reference sequence). The CDR3 loop reads CAWSHPRGGGAYEQYF. CDR3 coding DNA: TGTGCCTGGAGCCACCCCCGGGGCGGGGGGGCCTACGAGCAGTACTTC.

The gene calls are TRBV9 and TRBJ2-3; the D gene is possibly TRBD2 (6 bases). V shed 0 bases and J shed 4 bases, with 9 bases lying between them. CDR1 SGDLS and CDR2 YYNGEE come from the germline V gene. The CDR3 contains 14 residues. In nucleotides, the CDR3 is TGTGCCAGCAGCGTAGGGGGAGGCCCAGATACGCAGTATTTT. Its translation is CASSVGGGPDTQYF.

The rearrangement uses TRBV19 and TRBJ2-7; 11 positions agree with TRBD1. The CDR3 has 14 residues. The J segment lost 3 bases and the V segment lost 4 bases, leaving 2 bases of the junction unmatched. The V gene's germline CDR1 is LNHDA and CDR2 SQIVND (reference sequence). Here the CDR3 reads CASSRDRGNYEQYF. Written as DNA, the CDR3 is TGTGCCAGTAGTAGGGACAGGGGGAACTACGAGCAGTACTTC.

This chain uses TRBV5-1 with TRBJ2-2; TRBD2 matches 8 bases. Germline lookup yields CDR1 SGHRS and CDR2 YFSETQ. After removal of 2 bases from V and 4 bases from J, the junction contained 4 bases not matched to a gene. The CDR3 length is 15 residues. The CDR3 here is CASSFVTSGTGELFF. Written as DNA, the CDR3 is TGCGCCAGCAGCTTCGTTACTAGCGGCACCGGGGAGCTGTTTTTT.

CDR3 residues: CASGLAGGSSYEQYF. As DNA, the CDR3 is TGTGCCAGCGGGCTAGCGGGAGGGTCCTCCTACGAGCAGTACTTC. The chain joins TRBV6-1 to TRBJ2-7; TRBD2 aligns across 12 bases. The CDR3 runs 15 residues. From germline, CDR1 is MNHNS and CDR2 SASEGT. J lost 0 bases, V lost 8 bases, and 5 bases had no gene match.

This rearrangement joins TRBV11-2 to TRBJ2-5; TRBD1 might be the D (6 bases). V was pared by 4 bases and J by 4 bases, with 10 bases between. Germline V lookup: CDR1 SGHAT, CDR2 FQNNGV. The CDR3 has 13 amino acids. CDR3 sequence: CASSSGQSETQYF. The CDR3 bases are TGTGCCAGCAGCTCGGGACAATCAGAGACCCAGTACTTC. The full variable domain, with the rest looked up from reference TRBV11-2 and TRBJ2-5, is EAGVAQSPRYKIIEKRQSVAFWCNPISGHATLYWYQQILGQGPKLLIQFQNNGVVDDSQLPKDRFSAERLKGVDSTLKIQPAKLEDSAVYLCASSSGQSETQYFGPGTRLLVL.

This clone occurred a few times. V and J are TRBV6-5 and TRBJ2-1, with D possibly matching TRBD2 (6 bases). The CDR3 has 13 amino acids. Germline V lookup: CDR1 MNHEY, CDR2 SVGAGI. V lost 5 bases and J lost 8, with 13 bases in between. The CDR3 region is CASSAPGGDEQFF. In DNA form, the CDR3 reads TGTGCCAGCAGTGCGCCCGGAGGGGATGAGCAGTTCTTC.

This clone was seen only once. V is TRBV5-6 and J is TRBJ2-1; TRBD2 matches 8 bases. The germline gives CDR1 SGHDT, CDR2 YYEEEE. The length of the CDR3 is 15 residues. V was pared by 1 base and J by 5 bases, with 5 bases of the junction left unmatched. Written as DNA, the CDR3 is TGTGCCAGCAGCTTGCAGCGGGAGAGAAACAATGAGCAGTTCTTC. This encodes CASSLQRERNNEQFF. The full variable domain, rest sourced from reference TRBV5-6 and TRBJ2-1, is DAGVTQSPTHLIKTRGQQVTLRCSPKSGHDTVSWYQQALGQGPQFIFQYYEEEERQRGNFPDRFSGHQFPNYSSELNVNALLLGDSALYLCASSLQRERNNEQFFGPGTRLTVL.

DNA for the CDR3: TGTGCCAGCAGCCAGGGAGTAGCGGGAACCGATGAGCAGTTCTTC. Its translation: CASSQGVAGTDEQFF. The chain joins TRBV9 to TRBJ2-1; 8 bases fit TRBD2. V lost 4 bases to trimming and J lost 8 bases; unmatched junction nucleotides: 11. Germline assignment: CDR1 SGDLS and CDR2 YYNGEE. This CDR3 is 15 amino acids long.

V usage is TRBV6-1 and J usage is TRBJ1-5, with unresolved D. The CDR3 consists of 17 residues. With 3 bases removed from V and 0 bases from J, the gap between germline ends came to 15 bases. The germline gives CDR1 MNHNS, CDR2 SASEGT. The CDR3 region is CASSDPSEVHSNQPQHF. The CDR3 DNA sequence: TGTGCCAGCAGTGATCCTTCCGAGGTTCATAGCAATCAGCCCCAGCATTTT.

For the CDR3, the DNA is TGTGCCAGCAGCTCGGGACTCCCCAATCAGCCCCAGCATTTT. This gives the protein CASSSGLPNQPQHF. J is TRBJ1-5 and V is TRBV2; maybe TRBD1 (5 bases). V lost 6 bases to trimming and J lost 3 bases, with 12 bases between them. The CDR3 consists of 14 residues. Germline CDR1 is SNHLY and CDR2 is FYNNEI.

The CDR3 reads CASRPGGRDEQYF. CDR3 DNA: TGTGCCAGCAGGCCGGGGGGGCGGGACGAGCAGTACTTC. This rearrangement joins TRBV7-2 to TRBJ2-7, with 8 bases fitting TRBD2. The CDR3 totals 13 residues. Trimming removed 6 bases from V and 5 bases from J; junction bases left unmatched: 6. Germline assignment: CDR1 SGHTA and CDR2 FQGNSA. The variable domain in full, completed from reference TRBV7-2 and TRBJ2-7, reads GAGVSQSPSNKVTEKGKDVELRCDPISGHTALYWYRQSLGQGLEFLIYFQGNSAPDKSGLPSDRFSAERTGGSVSTLTIQRTQQEDSAVYLCASRPGGRDEQYFGPGTRLTVT.

This clone was found once. Its ends do not fully match the called genes, so a read error is possible. The chain employs TRBV20-1 and TRBJ2-3, with D unclear. The CDR3 extends over 8 amino acids. The germline CDR1 and CDR2 sequences are DFQATT and SNEGSKA (reference sequence). The CDR3 loop is CRRSFPLF. DNA of the CDR3: TGCAGGCGGTCTTTCCCACTTTTT.

This clone has a handful of counts. The rearrangement joins TRBV18 to TRBJ1-2; 9 bases agree with TRBD1. Germline CDR1 and CDR2: KGHSH and LQKENI. Trimming cost V 4 bases and J 6 bases; bases outside gene matches: 12. The CDR3 has 16 amino acids. CDR3 loop: CASSRGQGGVIDGYTF. CDR3 bases: TGTGCCAGCTCACGGGGACAGGGCGGAGTAATCGATGGCTACACCTTC.

This chain uses TRBV7-2 with TRBJ2-3, with TRBD2 matching 13 bases. The ends lost 5 bases at V and 4 bases at J; junction bases unmatched: 3. This CDR3 is built from 15 residues. The V gene's germline CDR1 is SGHTA and CDR2 FQGNSA. CDR3 in amino acids: CASSPGLAGADTQYF. DNA for the CDR3: TGTGCCAGCAGCCCTGGACTAGCGGGGGCAGATACGCAGTATTTT.

CDR3 nucleotides: TGTGCCAGCAGCAGGACGACTAGAGAGACCCAGTACTTC. Translating it yields CASSRTTRETQYF. The rearrangement joins TRBV7-2 to TRBJ2-5; D might be TRBD2 (6 bases). The CDR3 consists of 13 residues. Between the trimmed V and J ends, which lost 5 bases and 4 bases, there was a span of 11 bases. From germline, CDR1 is SGHTA and CDR2 FQGNSA.